Described below is a single T cell receptor beta chain sequence and its context. These data are taken from a study of CD8+ T cells in alopecia areata. Following RNA extraction, reverse transcription yielded cDNA that acted as the sequencing template. Assay: immunoSEQ multiplex PCR; the TCRdb copy retains only in-frame clones and omits some. The data show roughly 250,000 clones, with around 67% seen just once and 1% to 1.5% held by the top ten. Per the germline V gene, CDR1 is SQVTM and CDR2 is ANQGSEA. The CDR3 has 13 amino acids. The ends lost 7 bases at V and 7 bases at J; junction bases unmatched: 8.

The chain is built from TRBV29-1 and TRBJ2-2, with 8 bases identical to TRBD2. This clonotype was sampled from a human donor with alopecia areata. The material was CD4+ T cells sorted from blood, obtained at week 0. The CDR3 loop is CSGILAAGGELFF. DNA for the CDR3: TGCAGCGGTATACTAGCGGCCGGCGGGGAGCTGTTTTTT.